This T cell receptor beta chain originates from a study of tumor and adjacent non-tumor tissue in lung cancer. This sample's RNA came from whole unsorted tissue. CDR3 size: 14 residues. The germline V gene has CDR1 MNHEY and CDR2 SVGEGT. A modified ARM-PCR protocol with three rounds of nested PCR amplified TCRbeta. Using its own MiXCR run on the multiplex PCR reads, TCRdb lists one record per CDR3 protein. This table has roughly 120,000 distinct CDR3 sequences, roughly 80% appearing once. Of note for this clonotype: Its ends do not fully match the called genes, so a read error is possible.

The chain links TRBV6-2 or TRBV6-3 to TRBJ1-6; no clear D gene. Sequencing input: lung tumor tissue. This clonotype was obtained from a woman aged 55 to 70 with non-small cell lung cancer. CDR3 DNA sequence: TGTGCCAGCAGCCCCCGGGCGGAAAATTCACCCCTCCACTTC. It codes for CASSPRAENSPLHF.